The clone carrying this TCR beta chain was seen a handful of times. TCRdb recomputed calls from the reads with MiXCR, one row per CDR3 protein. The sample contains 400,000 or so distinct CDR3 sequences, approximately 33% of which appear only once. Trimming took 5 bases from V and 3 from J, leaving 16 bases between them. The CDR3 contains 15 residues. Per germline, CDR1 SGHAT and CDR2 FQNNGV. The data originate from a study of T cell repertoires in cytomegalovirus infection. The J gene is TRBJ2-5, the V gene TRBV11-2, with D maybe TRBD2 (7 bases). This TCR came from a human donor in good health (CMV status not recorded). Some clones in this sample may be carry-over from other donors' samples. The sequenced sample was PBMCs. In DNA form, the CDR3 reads TGTGCCAGCAGCCCTAGGGGGGGCGAGGAAGAGACCCAGTACTTC. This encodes CASSPRGGEEETQYF.